This T cell receptor beta chain was found in a study of naive and memory T cell subsets. The SP2 primer and nested alpha and beta constant region primers amplified ligated cDNA in four rounds. For blood and skin samples, reverse transcription used TCR alpha and beta constant primers. TCRdb independently ran MiXCR on the 5' RACE reads; one entry per CDR3 protein. In the table there are 55,000 to 70,000 distinct CDR3 sequences, over 6% of which are singletons. This clonotype was found many times. Antigen: not known. The CDR3 extends over 12 amino acids. V lost 2 bases and J lost 10, with 6 bases in between. The germline V gene has CDR1 MNHEY and CDR2 SVGEGT. The library had UMIs added by 3' ligation of an oligonucleotide to TCR cDNA. Whole-blood samples were roughly 2.7 ml of peripheral blood from healthy adult volunteers. Overall study findings and caveats: Potentially, T cell activation and differentiation skew this RNA-based measurement.

This sequence joins TRBV6-2 or TRBV6-3 and TRBJ1-6; possibly TRBD1 for D (5 bases). This TCR was sampled from a female donor in good health. This CDR3 is CASSYRDSPLHF. The CDR3, as DNA: TGTGCCAGCAGTTACCGGGACTCACCCCTCCACTTT.